This TCR beta chain was retrieved from a study of T cell repertoires in cytomegalovirus infection. At the level of the study: CMV infection plus the matching HLA type was flagged by public TCR beta signatures.

The V end lost 1 base, the J end lost 1 base, and 15 bases lay between the germline ends. Germline CDR1 and CDR2: SGHVS and FQNEAQ. CDR3 length: 17 amino acids. TCRdb called the reads again in MiXCR, with one record for every CDR3 protein. The repertoire holds about 310,000 distinct CDR3 sequences, with 17% as singletons. Whole-study results and caveats: Cumulative public TCR beta family frequency identified CMV carriers with the relevant HLA. Ex vivo responses were dominated by HLA-C-restricted CMV-specific TCR beta clonotypes.

At least ten counts were recorded for this clonotype. What it binds is not known. This rearrangement joins TRBV7-8 to TRBJ2-3, with D perhaps matching TRBD1 or TRBD2 (5 bases each). The source of this sequence is a human donor in good health (CMV status not recorded). Some clones in this sample may be carry-over from other donors' samples. The source material was PBMCs. The CDR3 region is CASSLGSGARGTDTQYF. For the CDR3, the DNA is TGTGCCAGCAGCTTAGGTTCCGGGGCGCGGGGCACAGATACGCAGTATTTT.